The 13 T cell receptor beta chains in this list originate from one sample, sequenced in a study of CD8+ T cells in alopecia areata. Following RNA extraction, reverse transcription yielded cDNA that acted as the sequencing template. Profiled with immunoSEQ multiplex PCR; TCRdb holds only in-frame clones, not every one. This sample has 110,000 or so clones, with 56% found just once. Treatment: oral pan-JAK inhibitor, 5-10 mg twice daily. This sample comprised CD4+ T cells sorted from blood, obtained at week 24, from a patient treated with tofacitinib. The receptor source for this set is a human donor with alopecia areata.

CDR3 sequence (DNA): TGTGCCAGCAGCGCCCCGGGACTAGGACAAGAGACCCAGTACTTC. Amino acid sequence: CASSAPGLGQETQYF. The chain has TRBV5-4 and TRBJ2-5; 8 bases are shared with TRBD2. This CDR3 region has 15 residues. V was clipped by 4 bases and J by 2 bases; unmatched bases: 7. The germline V gene encodes CDR1 SGHNT and CDR2 YYREEE (reference sequence).

This clone was observed a few times. In DNA form, the CDR3 reads TGTGCCAGCAGCTTGTCTGGGGGCCTATGGAATGAGCAGTTCTTC. Amino acids: CASSLSGGLWNEQFF. V is TRBV7-9 and J is TRBJ2-1; the D gene is possibly TRBD1 (6 bases). The CDR3 is 15 amino acids. Germline V lookup: CDR1 SEHNR, CDR2 FQNEAQ (reference sequence). Trimming left V 3 bases short and J 7 bases short, with 16 bases between.

The chain recombines TRBV7-2 with TRBJ2-3; D might be TRBD2 (6 bases). Germline V gene lookup returns CDR1 SGHTA and CDR2 FQGNSA. The CDR3 runs to 14 residues. The V gene lost 0 bases and the J gene lost 5 bases, with 9 bases spanning the gap. The CDR3 nucleotides read TGTGCCAGCAGCTTAGCGGGGGAGGTAGATACGCAGTATTTT. It yields the protein CASSLAGEVDTQYF.

The rearrangement links TRBV12-5 to TRBJ2-7; D possibly matches TRBD1 or TRBD2 (5 bases each). This CDR3 contains 19 residues. The germline gives CDR1 LGHNT, CDR2 FRNRAP. Trimming stripped 1 base from V and 1 base from J, with 23 bases between. CDR3 region: CASGLDRTTGQHKSYEQYF. CDR3 sequence (DNA): TGTGCTAGTGGTTTGGACCGAACCACGGGGCAGCACAAATCCTACGAGCAGTACTTC.

The J gene is TRBJ1-1, the V gene TRBV5-6, with D possibly matching TRBD1 (5 bases). CDR3 size: 14 residues. Germline CDR1 reads SGHDT; CDR2 reads YYEEEE. V lost 1 base and J lost 1, with 8 bases in between. The CDR3, as DNA: TGTGCCAGCAGCTTGAAGGGACCGAACACTGAAGCTTTCTTT. This encodes CASSLKGPNTEAFF. Supplemented by reference TRBV5-6 and TRBJ1-1, the full variable domain reads DAGVTQSPTHLIKTRGQQVTLRCSPKSGHDTVSWYQQALGQGPQFIFQYYEEEERQRGNFPDRFSGHQFPNYSSELNVNALLLGDSALYLCASSLKGPNTEAFFGQGTRLTVV.

The CDR3 nucleotides read TGTGCCAGCAGCCCTCCGGGGGGCGGCTACACCTTC. Its protein is CASSPPGGGYTF. This chain links TRBV9 with TRBJ1-2; a possible D gene is TRBD1 (6 bases). In germline, CDR1 is SGDLS, CDR2 YYNGEE. V was pared by 4 bases and J by 8 bases, with 12 bases between. This CDR3 has 12 amino acids. The entire variable domain, with the rest obtained from reference TRBV9 and TRBJ1-2, is as follows: DSGVTQTPKHLITATGQRVTLRCSPRSGDLSVYWYQQSLDQGLQFLIQYYNGEERAKGNILERFSAQQFPDLHSELNLSSLELGDSALYFCASSPPGGGYTFGSGTRLTVV.

The J gene is TRBJ2-2, the V gene TRBV25-1, with D maybe TRBD2 (5 bases). Trimming removed 8 bases from V and 4 bases from J, with 8 bases in between. Germline CDR1 is MGHDK and CDR2 is SYGVNS. This CDR3 is 12 amino acids long. The CDR3 sequence: CASFGVTGELFF. CDR3 in DNA: TGTGCCAGCTTCGGGGTCACCGGGGAGCTGTTTTTT.

This clone was detected a few times. The V and J genes are TRBV14 and TRBJ1-3; D remains ambiguous. Germline loops: CDR1 SGHDN, CDR2 FVKESK. CDR3 length: 13 amino acids. Trimming stripped 3 bases from V and 0 bases from J, with 3 bases between. The DNA of the CDR3 is TGTGCCAGCAGCCAGAACTCTGGAAACACCATATATTTT. This sequence encodes CASSQNSGNTIYF.

The chain employs TRBV6-1 and TRBJ2-7; D unresolved. Trimming pared 2 bases from V and 5 bases from J, leaving 10 bases between. In germline, CDR1 is MNHNS, CDR2 SASEGT. This CDR3 spans 13 amino acids. The CDR3 loop is CASSEKGVHEQYF. CDR3 sequence (DNA): TGTGCCAGCAGTGAAAAAGGAGTCCACGAGCAGTACTTC.

This clone was observed a few times. This chain joins TRBV20-1 and TRBJ2-1; unclear D gene. Germline values: CDR1 DFQATT, CDR2 SNEGSKA (reference sequence). The CDR3 sequence is 11 residues long. V was clipped by 5 bases and J by 7 bases, with 9 bases between them. The CDR3: CSAPDLNEQFF. The DNA for the CDR3 is TGCAGTGCTCCAGACTTGAATGAGCAGTTCTTC.

The chain combines TRBV5-6 with TRBJ1-5; D ambiguous. There are 14 residues in the CDR3. CDR1 and CDR2 (germline): SGHDT, YYEEEE. Trimming left V 4 bases short and J 2 bases short, with 10 bases between. CDR3 residues: CASSPMNGNQPQHF. Here the CDR3 DNA reads TGTGCCAGCAGCCCTATGAATGGCAATCAGCCCCAGCATTTT.

This clone was seen more than once but under ten times. The V call is TRBV4-3, the J call TRBJ1-2; D uncertain. The CDR3 extends over 12 amino acids. From germline, CDR1 is LGHNA and CDR2 YSLEER. V gave up 2 bases and J gave up 1 base, with 2 bases separating them. The CDR3 protein is CASSQNNYGYTF. Written as DNA, the CDR3 is TGCGCCAGCAGCCAAAATAACTATGGCTACACCTTC.

The chain carries TRBV2 and TRBJ2-3, with 9 bases fitting TRBD1. Germline V gene sequence: CDR1 SNHLY, CDR2 FYNNEI. The CDR3 covers 15 residues. After removal of 6 bases from V and 2 bases from J, the junction contained 6 bases not matched to a gene. The CDR3 is CASSTQGADTDTQYF. CDR3 nucleotides: TGTGCCAGCAGCACACAGGGGGCGGACACAGATACGCAGTATTTT.